The 3 T cell receptor beta chains below all came from one sample that was sequenced in a study of T cell repertoires in cytomegalovirus infection. Using its own MiXCR run on the reads, TCRdb lists one record per CDR3 protein. The repertoire holds hundreds of thousands of distinct CDR3 sequences, with more than 20% as singletons. Sequencing was carried out using CD8+ T cells from PBMCs. The receptor source for this set is a human donor in good health (CMV status not recorded). Some clones in this sample may be carry-over from other donors' samples.

The sample holds many counts of this clonotype. In DNA, the CDR3 is TGTGCCAGCAGCTTCGGGACAGGGGGCCTCGGGAACACTGAAGCTTTCTTT. Translating gives CASSFGTGGLGNTEAFF. The V gene is TRBV7-9, the J gene TRBJ1-1, with 12 bases identical to TRBD1. Trimming cost V 3 bases and J 1 base; bases outside gene matches: 6. Germline assignment: CDR1 SEHNR and CDR2 FQNEAQ (reference sequence). This CDR3 contains 17 residues.

Written as DNA, the CDR3 is TGTGCCAGCCGGACGGGGGAAGATGAGCAGTTCTTC. Translating it yields CASRTGEDEQFF. The chain recombines TRBV6-6 with TRBJ2-1, with a possible D match to TRBD2 (6 bases). This CDR3 has 12 residues. The germline V and J ends were trimmed by 8 bases and 8 bases, with 13 bases remaining between them. The germline V gene encodes CDR1 MNHNY and CDR2 SVGAGI (reference sequence).

This clonotype was observed many times. V gene TRBV6-6 combines with J gene TRBJ2-7, with D uncertain. Germline CDR1 MNHNY, CDR2 SVGAGI (reference sequence). Trimming left V 0 bases short and J 0 bases short, with 3 bases between. The CDR3 is made up of 13 amino acids. The CDR3 reads CASSYSSSYEQYV. The DNA for the CDR3 is TGTGCCAGCAGTTACTCCAGCTCCTACGAGCAGTACGTC.